This is a list of T cell receptor beta chains from one sample in a study of shared clonotypes between healthy human individuals. Generated by immunoSEQ multiplex PCR, the TCRdb table keeps only in-frame clones and is missing some. The data hold over a million clones, with approximately 96% observed a single time. Sequenced sample: naive CD4+ T cells sorted from blood. Receptors originate from a man aged 25-40 years in good health. The CDR3 runs from the conserved cysteine through the conserved F or W. Each record gives: clone size, D gene, J gene, CDR3 length, V gene, CDR3 protein, CDR3 DNA. The D gene is left open where the match is weak. A clone size is listed for some rows: how often the clone was seen (once, few, many), or a class if it is expanded.

>once|-|TRBJ2-2|15|TRBV7-9
CASSPRDSNTGELFF
TGTGCCAGCAGCCCCAGGGACTCGAACACCGGGGAGCTGTTTTTT
>once|TRBD2|TRBJ2-1|18|TRBV10-1
CASSGRTSGRASYNEQFF
TGCGCCAGCAGTGGGAGGACTAGCGGGAGGGCCTCCTACAATGAGCAGTTCTTC
>-|-|TRBJ2-7|12|TRBV6-6
CASGRRRDEQYF
TGTGCCAGTGGACGGCGAAGGGACGAGCAGTACTTC
>-|-|TRBJ1-4|15|TRBV4-3
CASSQWGSGNEKLFF
TGCGCCAGCAGCCAATGGGGATCTGGGAATGAAAAACTGTTTTTT
>-|-|TRBJ2-7|15|TRBV7-2
CASSPFPLSSYEQYF
TGTGCCAGCAGCCCCTTTCCCCTCAGCTCCTACGAGCAGTACTTC
>once|TRBD2|TRBJ2-5|13|TRBV2
CASGRVKQETQYF
TGTGCCAGCGGGAGGGTCAAACAAGAGACCCAGTACTTC
>-|TRBD2|TRBJ2-1|16|TRBV14
CASSQEFSGGYNEQFF
TGTGCCAGCAGCCAAGAATTTAGCGGGGGGTACAATGAGCAGTTCTTC
>-|-|TRBJ1-2|16|TRBV19
CASSIDRRDTYYGYTF
TGTGCCAGTAGTATAGATCGACGGGACACTTACTATGGCTACACCTTC
>-|-|TRBJ1-1|15|TRBV5-6
CASSLVARMNTEAFF
TGTGCCAGCAGCTTGGTTGCCAGAATGAACACTGAAGCTTTCTTT
>-|-|TRBJ1-1|14|TRBV5-1
CASSLRGENTEAFF
TGCGCCAGCAGCTTGCGGGGGGAGAACACTGAAGCTTTCTTT
>-|TRBD1|TRBJ1-2|13|TRBV6-1
CASRQDRIGGYTF
TGTGCCAGCAGGCAGGACAGGATCGGTGGCTACACCTTC
>-|TRBD2|TRBJ2-7|12|TRBV6-6
CASSPTGGEQYF
TGTGCCAGCAGTCCGACGGGGGGGGAGCAGTACTTC
>-|-|TRBJ1-1|14|TRBV7-2
CASSARALTTEAFF
TGTGCCAGCAGCGCCCGAGCACTTACCACTGAAGCTTTCTTT
>-|-|TRBJ2-7|14|TRBV6-6
CASSYGESTYEQYF
TGTGCCAGCAGTTACGGGGAATCGACCTACGAGCAGTACTTC
>-|TRBD1|TRBJ2-7|15|TRBV28
CASSPAGQGAREQYF
TGTGCCAGCAGCCCTGCGGGACAGGGGGCGCGGGAGCAGTACTTC
>-|TRBD1|TRBJ2-7|16|TRBV18
CASSPQGAGTSYEQYF
TGTGCCAGCTCACCTCAGGGGGCGGGAACCTCCTACGAGCAGTACTTC
>-|-|TRBJ1-3|13|TRBV18
CASSPGGLNTIYF
TGTGCCAGCTCACCAGGAGGGCTGAACACCATATATTTT
>-|-|TRBJ1-3|16|TRBV7-8
CASSLGATTGRNTIYF
TGTGCCAGCAGCTTAGGGGCGACGACAGGTAGAAACACCATATATTTT
>-|TRBD1|TRBJ2-7|15|TRBV28
CASSFDRGEVYEQYF
TGTGCCAGCAGTTTTGACAGGGGGGAAGTCTACGAGCAGTACTTC
>-|-|TRBJ1-3|15|TRBV7-2
CASSPGAGFGGTIYF
TGTGCCAGCAGCCCCGGGGCAGGATTTGGTGGCACCATATATTTT
>-|-|TRBJ1-1|17|TRBV21-1
CASSKDPSGKGNTEAFF
TGTGCCAGCAGCAAAGACCCCTCAGGGAAGGGGAACACTGAAGCTTTCTTT
>once|-|TRBJ2-6|15|TRBV28
CASSFSGSGANVLTF
TGTGCCAGCAGTTTTTCAGGGTCTGGGGCCAACGTCCTGACTTTC
>once|TRBD2|TRBJ2-2|16|TRBV27
CASKRLAREDTGELFF
TGTGCCAGCAAACGATTAGCGCGGGAGGACACCGGGGAGCTGTTTTTT